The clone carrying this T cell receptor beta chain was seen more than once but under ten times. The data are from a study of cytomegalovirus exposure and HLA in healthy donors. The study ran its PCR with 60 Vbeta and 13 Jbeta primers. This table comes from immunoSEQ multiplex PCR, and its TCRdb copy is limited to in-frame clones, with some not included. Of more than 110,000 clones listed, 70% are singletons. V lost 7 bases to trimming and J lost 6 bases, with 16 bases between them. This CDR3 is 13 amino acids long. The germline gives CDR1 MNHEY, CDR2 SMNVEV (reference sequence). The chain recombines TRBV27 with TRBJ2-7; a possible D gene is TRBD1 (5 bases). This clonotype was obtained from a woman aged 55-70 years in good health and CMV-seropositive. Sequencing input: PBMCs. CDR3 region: CASTSLGHSEQYF. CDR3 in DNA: TGTGCCAGCACCTCCCTCGGACATTCCGAGCAGTACTTC.